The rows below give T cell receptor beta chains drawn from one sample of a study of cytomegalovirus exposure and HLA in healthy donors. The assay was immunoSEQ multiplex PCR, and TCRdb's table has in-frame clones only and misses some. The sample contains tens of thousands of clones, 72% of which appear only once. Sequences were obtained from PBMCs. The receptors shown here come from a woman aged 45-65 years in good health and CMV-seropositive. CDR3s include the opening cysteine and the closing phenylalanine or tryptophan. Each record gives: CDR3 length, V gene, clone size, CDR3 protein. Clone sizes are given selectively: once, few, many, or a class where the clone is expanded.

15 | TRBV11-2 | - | CASSKGLPTLYEQYF
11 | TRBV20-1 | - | CSAEARNEQFF
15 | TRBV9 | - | CASSVAGGLSYEQYF
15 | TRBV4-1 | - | CASSPRQQGDTEAFF
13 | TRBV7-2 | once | CASSSGSVNEQFF
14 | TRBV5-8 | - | CASSLGGQIGEQFF
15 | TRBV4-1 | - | CASSPQHGGPREQYF
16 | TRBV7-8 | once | CASSLVIVDRAYEQYF
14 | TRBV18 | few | CASSPSTGNTEAFF
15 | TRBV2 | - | CASSGLAPDTGELFF
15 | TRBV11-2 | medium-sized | CASSPTSGAIDEQFF
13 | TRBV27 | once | CASSFYSNQPQHF
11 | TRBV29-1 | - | CSVGQTYEQYF
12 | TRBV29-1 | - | CSVLTTDYGYTF
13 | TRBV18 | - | CASSPLANQPQHF
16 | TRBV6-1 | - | CASSEWGLSEVGEQFF
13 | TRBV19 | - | CASSNHRDTEAFF
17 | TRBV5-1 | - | CASSWNRQGRVNTEAFF
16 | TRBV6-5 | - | CASSYSASRIKPELFF
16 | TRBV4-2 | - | CASSQEVGPTAYEQYF
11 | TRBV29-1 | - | CSAYTYGEQYF
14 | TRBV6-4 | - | CASSDDGGSDTQYF
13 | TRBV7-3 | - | CASSLQEAQGQFF
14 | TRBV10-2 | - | CASQVLPGTGELFF
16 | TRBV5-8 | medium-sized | CASSLLTSGRVREQFF
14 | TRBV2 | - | CASSEREKSTEAFF
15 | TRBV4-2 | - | CASSPSGAGGYGYTF
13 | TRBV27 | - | CASSLSFGETQYF
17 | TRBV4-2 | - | CASSLPRAGQGNNEQFF
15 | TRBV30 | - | CAWSEAGGYTGELFF
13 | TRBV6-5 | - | CASSFRVGTEAFF
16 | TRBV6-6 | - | CASSYSISGRGETQYF
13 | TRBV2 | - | CASSEADTYEQYF
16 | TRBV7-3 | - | CASSLTGGLVKNEQFF
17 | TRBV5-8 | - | CASSLWTGTWRLNGYTF
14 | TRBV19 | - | CASSSSPEGETQYF
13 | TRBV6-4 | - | CASRTGGPHGYTF
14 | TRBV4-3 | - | CASSPSSGSYEQYF
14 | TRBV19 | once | CASSMAFVNTEAFF
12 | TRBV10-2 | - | CASAGLAYEQYF